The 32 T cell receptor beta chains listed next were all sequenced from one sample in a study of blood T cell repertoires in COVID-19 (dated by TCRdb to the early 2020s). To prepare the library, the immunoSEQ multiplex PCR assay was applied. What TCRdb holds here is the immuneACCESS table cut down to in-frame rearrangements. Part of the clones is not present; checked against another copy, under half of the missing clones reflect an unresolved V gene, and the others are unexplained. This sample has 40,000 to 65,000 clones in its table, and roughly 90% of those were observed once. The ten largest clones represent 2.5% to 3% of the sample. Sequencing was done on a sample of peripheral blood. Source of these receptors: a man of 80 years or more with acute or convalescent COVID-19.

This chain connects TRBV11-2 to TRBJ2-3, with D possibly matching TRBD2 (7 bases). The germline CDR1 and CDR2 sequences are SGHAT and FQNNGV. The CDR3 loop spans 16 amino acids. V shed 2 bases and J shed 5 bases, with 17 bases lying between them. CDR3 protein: CASSLRGGALRDTQYF. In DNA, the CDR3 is TGTGCCAGCAGCTTAAGAGGGGGGGCCTTGAGAGATACGCAGTATTTT.

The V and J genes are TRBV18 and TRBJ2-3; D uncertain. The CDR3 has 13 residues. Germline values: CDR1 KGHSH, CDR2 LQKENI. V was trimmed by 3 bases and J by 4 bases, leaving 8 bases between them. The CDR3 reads CASSPAGADTQYF. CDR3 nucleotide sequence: TGTGCCAGCTCACCCGCCGGAGCAGATACGCAGTATTTT.

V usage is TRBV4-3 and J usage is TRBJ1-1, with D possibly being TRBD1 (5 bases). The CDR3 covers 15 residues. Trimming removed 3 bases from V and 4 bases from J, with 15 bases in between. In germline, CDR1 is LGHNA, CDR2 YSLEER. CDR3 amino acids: CASSHGEGRSTEAFF. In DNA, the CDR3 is TGCGCCAGCAGCCATGGGGAGGGGCGAAGCACTGAAGCTTTCTTT.

CDR3 sequence (DNA): TGCAGCGTGGGTGACAGGTTTAGCTCTGGAAACACCATATATTTT. It specifies CSVGDRFSSGNTIYF. This chain uses TRBV29-1 with TRBJ1-3; a possible D gene is TRBD1 (6 bases). The germline CDR1 and CDR2 sequences are SQVTM and ANQGSEA. There are 15 residues in the CDR3. Trimming removed 6 bases from V and 0 bases from J, with 15 bases in between.

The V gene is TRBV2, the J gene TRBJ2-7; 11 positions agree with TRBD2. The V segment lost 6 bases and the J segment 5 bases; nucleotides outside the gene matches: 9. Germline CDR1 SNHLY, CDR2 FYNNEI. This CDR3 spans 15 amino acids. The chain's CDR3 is CASRAIGTSGHEQYF. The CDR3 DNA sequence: TGTGCCAGCAGAGCCATCGGGACTAGCGGACACGAGCAGTACTTC.

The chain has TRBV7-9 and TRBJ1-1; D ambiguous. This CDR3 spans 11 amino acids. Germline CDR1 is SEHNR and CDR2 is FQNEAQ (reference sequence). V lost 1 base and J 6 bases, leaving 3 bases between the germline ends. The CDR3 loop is CASSLVAEAFF. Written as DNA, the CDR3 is TGTGCCAGCAGCTTAGTCGCTGAAGCTTTCTTT.

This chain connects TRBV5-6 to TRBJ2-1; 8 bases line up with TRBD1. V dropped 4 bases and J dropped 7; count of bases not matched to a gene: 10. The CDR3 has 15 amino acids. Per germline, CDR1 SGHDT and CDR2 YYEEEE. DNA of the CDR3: TGTGCCAGCAGCCCAGGGGGCGTTGGGATAAATGAGCAGTTCTTC. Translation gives CASSPGGVGINEQFF.

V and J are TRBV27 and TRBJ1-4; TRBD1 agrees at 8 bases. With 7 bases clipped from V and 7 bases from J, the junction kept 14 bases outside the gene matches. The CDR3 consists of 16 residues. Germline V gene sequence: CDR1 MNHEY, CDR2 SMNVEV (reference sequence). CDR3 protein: CASTFRGDRGGEKLFF. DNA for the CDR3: TGTGCCAGCACCTTTCGGGGCGACAGGGGCGGTGAAAAACTGTTTTTT. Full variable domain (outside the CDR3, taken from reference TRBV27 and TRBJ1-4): EAQVTQNPRYLITVTGKKLTVTCSQNMNHEYMSWYRQDPGLGLRQIYYSMNVEVTDKGDVPEGYKVSRKEKRNFPLILESPSPNQTSLYFCASTFRGDRGGEKLFFGSGTQLSVL.

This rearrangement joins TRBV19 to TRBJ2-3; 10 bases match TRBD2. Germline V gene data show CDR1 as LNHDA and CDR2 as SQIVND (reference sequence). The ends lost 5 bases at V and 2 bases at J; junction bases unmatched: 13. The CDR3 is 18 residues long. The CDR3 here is CASSPLAGAPSFTDTQYF. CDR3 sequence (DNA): TGTGCCAGTAGTCCTCTAGCGGGGGCCCCCTCCTTCACAGATACGCAGTATTTT.

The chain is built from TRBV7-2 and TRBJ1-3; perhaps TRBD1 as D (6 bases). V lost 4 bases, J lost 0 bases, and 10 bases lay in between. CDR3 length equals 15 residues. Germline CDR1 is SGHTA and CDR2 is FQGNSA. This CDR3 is CASSSRGSSGNTIYF. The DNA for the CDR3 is TGTGCCAGCAGCTCCAGGGGTAGCTCTGGAAACACCATATATTTT. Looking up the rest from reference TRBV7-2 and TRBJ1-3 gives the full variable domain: GAGVSQSPSNKVTEKGKDVELRCDPISGHTALYWYRQSLGQGLEFLIYFQGNSAPDKSGLPSDRFSAERTGGSVSTLTIQRTQQEDSAVYLCASSSRGSSGNTIYFGEGSWLTVV.

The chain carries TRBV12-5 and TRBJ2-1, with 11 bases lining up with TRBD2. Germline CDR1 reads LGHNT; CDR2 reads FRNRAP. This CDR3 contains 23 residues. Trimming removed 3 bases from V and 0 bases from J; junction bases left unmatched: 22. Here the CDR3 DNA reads TGTGCTAGTGGTTTCCATTTCGGAGTAGCGGGGGGGCCGTCTGGGGCCTCCTACAATGAGCAGTTCTTC. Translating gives CASGFHFGVAGGPSGASYNEQFF.

CDR3 region: CASSMGLGSLSYEQYF. CDR3 nucleotide sequence: TGTGCCAGTAGTATGGGGCTGGGATCTCTCTCCTACGAGCAGTACTTC. The chain carries TRBV19 and TRBJ2-7; maybe TRBD1 (5 bases). The germline CDR1 and CDR2 sequences are LNHDA and SQIVND (reference sequence). The length of the CDR3 is 16 residues. V gave up 3 bases and J gave up 0 bases, with 15 bases separating them. Full variable domain (outside the CDR3, taken from reference TRBV19 and TRBJ2-7): DGGITQSPKYLFRKEGQNVTLSCEQNLNHDAMYWYRQDPGQGLRLIYYSQIVNDFQKGDIAEGYSVSREKKESFPLTVTSAQKNPTAFYLCASSMGLGSLSYEQYFGPGTRLTVT.

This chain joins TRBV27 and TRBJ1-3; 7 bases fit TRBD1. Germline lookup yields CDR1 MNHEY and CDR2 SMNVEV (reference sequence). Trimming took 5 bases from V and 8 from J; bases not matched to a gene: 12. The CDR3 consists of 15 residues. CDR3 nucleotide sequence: TGTGCCAGCAGTCGGGGTGGTCGACAGGGAGACACCATATATTTT. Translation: CASSRGGRQGDTIYF.

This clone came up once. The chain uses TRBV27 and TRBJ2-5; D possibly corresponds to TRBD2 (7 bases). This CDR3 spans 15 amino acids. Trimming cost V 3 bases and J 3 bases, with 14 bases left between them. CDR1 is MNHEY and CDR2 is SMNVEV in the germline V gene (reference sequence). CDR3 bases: TGTGCCAGCAGTTTTCTAGGGGGGGGAAAAGAGACCCAGTACTTC. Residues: CASSFLGGGKETQYF.

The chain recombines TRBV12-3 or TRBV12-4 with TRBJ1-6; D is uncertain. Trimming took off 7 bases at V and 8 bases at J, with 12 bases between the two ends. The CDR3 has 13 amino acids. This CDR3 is CASTPRGHSPLHF. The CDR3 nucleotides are TGTGCCAGCACCCCTCGAGGCCATTCACCCCTCCACTTT.

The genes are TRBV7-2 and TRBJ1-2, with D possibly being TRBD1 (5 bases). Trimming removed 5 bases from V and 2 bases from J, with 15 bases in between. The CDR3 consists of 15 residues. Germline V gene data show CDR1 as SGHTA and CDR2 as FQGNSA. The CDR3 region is CASSPQGGVNYGYTF. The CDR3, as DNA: TGTGCCAGCAGCCCCCAGGGAGGAGTAAACTATGGCTACACCTTC.

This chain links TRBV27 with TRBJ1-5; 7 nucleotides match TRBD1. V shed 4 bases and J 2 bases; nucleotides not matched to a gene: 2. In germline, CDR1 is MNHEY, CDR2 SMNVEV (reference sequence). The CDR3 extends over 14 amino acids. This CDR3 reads CASSSGQGNQPQHF. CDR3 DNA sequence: TGTGCCAGCAGTTCCGGACAGGGCAATCAGCCCCAGCATTTT.

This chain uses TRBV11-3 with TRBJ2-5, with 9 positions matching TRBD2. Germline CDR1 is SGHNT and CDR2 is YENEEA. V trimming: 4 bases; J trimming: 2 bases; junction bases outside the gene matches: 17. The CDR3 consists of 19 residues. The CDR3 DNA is TGTGCCAGCAGCTCGGGATATGCGGGGGGGCCGTCACCACAAGAGACCCAGTACTTC. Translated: CASSSGYAGGPSPQETQYF.

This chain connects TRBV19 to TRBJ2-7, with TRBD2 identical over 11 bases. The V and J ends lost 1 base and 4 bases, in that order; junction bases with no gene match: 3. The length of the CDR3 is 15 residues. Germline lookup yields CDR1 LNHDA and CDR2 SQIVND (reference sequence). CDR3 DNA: TGTGCCAGTAGTATAGGGGGACTAGCGGAATACGAGCAGTACTTC. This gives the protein CASSIGGLAEYEQYF.

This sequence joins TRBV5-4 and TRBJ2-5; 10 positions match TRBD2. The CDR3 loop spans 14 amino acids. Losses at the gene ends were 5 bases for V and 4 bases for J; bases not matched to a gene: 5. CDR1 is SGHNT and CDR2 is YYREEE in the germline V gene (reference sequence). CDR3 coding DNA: TGTGCCAGCAGTAGGACTAGCGGATTAGAGACCCAGTACTTC. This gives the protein CASSRTSGLETQYF.

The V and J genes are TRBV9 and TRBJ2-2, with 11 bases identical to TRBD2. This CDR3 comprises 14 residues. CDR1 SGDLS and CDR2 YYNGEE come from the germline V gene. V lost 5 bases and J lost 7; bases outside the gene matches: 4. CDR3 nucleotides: TGTGCCAGCAGAGCTAGCGGGGGGTTCGGGGAGCTGTTTTTT. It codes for CASRASGGFGELFF. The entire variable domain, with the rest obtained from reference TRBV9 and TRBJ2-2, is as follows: DSGVTQTPKHLITATGQRVTLRCSPRSGDLSVYWYQQSLDQGLQFLIQYYNGEERAKGNILERFSAQQFPDLHSELNLSSLELGDSALYFCASRASGGFGELFFGEGSRLTVL.

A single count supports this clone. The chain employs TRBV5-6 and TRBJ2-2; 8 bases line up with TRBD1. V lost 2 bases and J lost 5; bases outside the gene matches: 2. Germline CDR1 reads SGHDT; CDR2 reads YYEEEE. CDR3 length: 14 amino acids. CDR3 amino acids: CASSLRQGTGELFF. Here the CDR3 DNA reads TGTGCCAGCAGCTTAAGACAGGGGACCGGGGAGCTGTTTTTT.

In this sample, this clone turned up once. DNA of the CDR3: TGTGCCAGTAGTCAATCCACAGGACGGGCCGGGGAGCTGTTTTTT. Its translation is CASSQSTGRAGELFF. The rearrangement joins TRBV19 to TRBJ2-2; D may be TRBD1 (5 bases). Trimming removed 5 bases at V and 6 bases at J, with 16 bases between. The CDR3 has 15 amino acids. Germline V CDR1 and CDR2: LNHDA, SQIVND (reference sequence).

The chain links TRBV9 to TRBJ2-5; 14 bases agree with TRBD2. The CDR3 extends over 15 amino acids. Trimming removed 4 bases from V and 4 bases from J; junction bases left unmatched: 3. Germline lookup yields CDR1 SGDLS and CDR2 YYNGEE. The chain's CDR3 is CASSSGLAGGETQYF. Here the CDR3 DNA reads TGTGCCAGCAGCTCCGGACTAGCGGGGGGAGAGACCCAGTACTTC.

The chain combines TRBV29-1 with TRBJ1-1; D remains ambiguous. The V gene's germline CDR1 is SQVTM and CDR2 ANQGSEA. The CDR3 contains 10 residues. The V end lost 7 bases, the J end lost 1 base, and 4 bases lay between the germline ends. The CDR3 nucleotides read TGCAGCGGCAGGAACACTGAAGCTTTCTTT. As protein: CSGRNTEAFF.

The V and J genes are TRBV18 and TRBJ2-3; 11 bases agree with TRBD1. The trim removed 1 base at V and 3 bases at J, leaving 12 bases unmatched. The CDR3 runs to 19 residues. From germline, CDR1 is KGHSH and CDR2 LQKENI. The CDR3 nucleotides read TGTGCCAGCTCACCACTCAACCCCCGGACAGGGGGCCGTACAGATACGCAGTATTTT. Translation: CASSPLNPRTGGRTDTQYF.

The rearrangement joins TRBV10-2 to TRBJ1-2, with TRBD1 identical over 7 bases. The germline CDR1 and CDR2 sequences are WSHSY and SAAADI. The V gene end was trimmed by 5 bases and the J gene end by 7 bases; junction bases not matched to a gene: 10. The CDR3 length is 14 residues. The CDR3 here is CASSSTTGPGGYTF. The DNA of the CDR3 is TGCGCCAGCAGTTCGACGACAGGGCCCGGTGGCTACACCTTC.

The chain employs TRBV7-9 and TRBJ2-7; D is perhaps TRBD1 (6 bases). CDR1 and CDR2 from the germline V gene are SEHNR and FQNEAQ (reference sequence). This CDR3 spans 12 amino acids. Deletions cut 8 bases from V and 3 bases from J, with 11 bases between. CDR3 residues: CASGKGDYEQYF. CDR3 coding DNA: TGTGCCAGCGGAAAGGGGGACTACGAGCAGTACTTC.

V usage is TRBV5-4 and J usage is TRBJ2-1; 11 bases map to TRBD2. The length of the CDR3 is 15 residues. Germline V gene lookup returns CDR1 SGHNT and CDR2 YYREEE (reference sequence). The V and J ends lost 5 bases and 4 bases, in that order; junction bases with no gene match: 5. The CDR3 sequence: CASRRIAGGYNEQFF. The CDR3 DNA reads TGTGCCAGCAGAAGGATAGCGGGGGGGTACAATGAGCAGTTCTTC.

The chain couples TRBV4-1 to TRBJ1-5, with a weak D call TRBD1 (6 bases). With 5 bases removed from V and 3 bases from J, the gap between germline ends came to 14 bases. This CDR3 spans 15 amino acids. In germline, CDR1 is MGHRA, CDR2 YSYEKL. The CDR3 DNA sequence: TGCGCCAGCAGCAGAACAGGGTGGGACAATCAGCCCCAGCATTTT. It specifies CASSRTGWDNQPQHF.

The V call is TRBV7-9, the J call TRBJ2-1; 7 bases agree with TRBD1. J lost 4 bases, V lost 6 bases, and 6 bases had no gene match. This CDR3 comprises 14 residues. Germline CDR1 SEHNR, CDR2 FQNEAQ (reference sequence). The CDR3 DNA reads TGTGCCAGCAGTTTGGGACAGACTTACAATGAGCAGTTCTTC. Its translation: CASSLGQTYNEQFF.

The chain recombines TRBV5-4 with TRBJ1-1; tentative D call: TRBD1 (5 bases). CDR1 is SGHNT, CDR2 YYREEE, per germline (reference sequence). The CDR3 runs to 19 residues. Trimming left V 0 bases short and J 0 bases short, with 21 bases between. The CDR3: CASSLERGGKRGMNTEAFF. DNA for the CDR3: TGTGCCAGCAGCTTGGAACGGGGGGGGAAGAGGGGAATGAACACTGAAGCTTTCTTT.